These 15 T cell receptor beta chains were all obtained from the same sample, sequenced in a study of cytomegalovirus exposure and HLA in healthy donors. Use of 60 Vbeta and 13 Jbeta primers characterized the PCR. The table came from immunoSEQ multiplex PCR; TCRdb's copy has only in-frame clones and leaves some out. The sample holds 200,000 or so clones, 65% to 80% seen once. The material sequenced was PBMCs. The receptors were gathered from a man over 45 in good health and CMV-seronegative.

The chain couples TRBV28 to TRBJ2-1; 8 positions match TRBD2. This CDR3 is built from 14 residues. J lost 7 bases, V lost 6 bases, and 8 bases had no gene match. Germline CDR1 and CDR2: MDHEN and SYDVKM. The CDR3, as DNA: TGTGCCAGCAGGGCCGGAGGGACTAGAAATGAGCAGTTCTTC. It yields the protein CASRAGGTRNEQFF.

A few counts support this clone. CDR3 protein: CASSLDRTYEQYF. DNA of the CDR3: TGTGCCAGCAGCTTGGACAGGACCTACGAGCAGTACTTC. The chain uses TRBV5-8 and TRBJ2-7, with a possible D match to TRBD1 (5 bases). Germline CDR1 SGHTS, CDR2 YDEGEE. V lost 0 bases and J 2 bases, leaving 6 bases between the germline ends. The CDR3 loop spans 13 amino acids.

CDR3 loop: CAWSVVRRGTGELFF. In DNA, the CDR3 is TGTGCCTGGAGTGTAGTTAGAAGGGGCACCGGGGAGCTGTTTTTT. The chain carries TRBV30 and TRBJ2-2; D is possibly TRBD1 (5 bases). CDR3 length equals 15 residues. Germline-derived CDR1 and CDR2 are GTSNPN and SVGIG (reference sequence). The V gene lost 0 bases and the J gene lost 4 bases, with 12 bases spanning the gap.

This clone was counted between two and nine times. This sequence joins TRBV30 and TRBJ2-7, with a weak D call TRBD2 (6 bases). The germline V gene has CDR1 GTSNPN and CDR2 SVGIG (reference sequence). There are 14 residues in the CDR3. V dropped 3 bases and J dropped 2 bases, with 14 bases sitting between them. This CDR3 is CAWSTGTGPYEQYF. DNA for the CDR3: TGTGCCTGGAGCACCGGGACTGGGCCCTACGAGCAGTACTTC.

This clone has just one count. The junction and the germline gene differ at one end; a read error may be behind it. The chain uses TRBV5-1 and TRBJ1-1; D remains unclear. The CDR3 has 15 amino acids. Germline CDR1 is SGHRS and CDR2 is YFSETQ. CDR3 sequence: CASNLDRNVRGEAFF. In DNA, the CDR3 is TGCGCCAGCAACTTGGATAGGAATGTTCGGGGTGAAGCTTTCTTT.

The rearrangement joins TRBV30 to TRBJ2-7; no reliable D call. The CDR3 runs to 12 residues. CDR1 is GTSNPN and CDR2 is SVGIG in the germline V gene (reference sequence). V was trimmed by 3 bases and J by 3 bases, leaving 9 bases between them. The CDR3 DNA reads TGTGCCTGGAGCTCAGTGGTCTACGAGCAGTACTTC. It yields the protein CAWSSVVYEQYF.

This clone was counted a single time. The rearrangement uses TRBV5-6 and TRBJ1-5; 7 bases agree with TRBD1. CDR1 SGHDT and CDR2 YYEEEE come from the germline V gene. This CDR3 comprises 15 residues. Unmatched junction bases numbered 16, after V lost 10 bases and J lost 6 bases. The CDR3 sequence is CAPRWAGGEGQPQHF. CDR3 sequence (DNA): TGTGCCCCCAGATGGGCAGGGGGTGAAGGTCAGCCCCAGCATTTT.

The rearrangement joins TRBV5-4 to TRBJ2-3, with TRBD2 matching over 12 bases. This CDR3 region has 16 residues. CDR1 and CDR2 (germline): SGHNT, YYREEE (reference sequence). V lost 4 bases to trimming and J lost 4 bases; unmatched junction nucleotides: 7. Here the CDR3 DNA reads TGTGCCAGCAGCCACGCGGCTAGCGGGAGGGCAGATACGCAGTATTTT. This codes for CASSHAASGRADTQYF. The variable domain in full, with the rest retrieved from reference TRBV5-4 and TRBJ2-3, is ETGVTQSPTHLIKTRGQQVTLRCSSQSGHNTVSWYQQALGQGPQFIFQYYREEENGRGNFPPRFSGLQFPNYSSELNVNALELDDSALYLCASSHAASGRADTQYFGPGTRLTVL.

This clone was counted between two and nine times. The rearrangement uses TRBV9 and TRBJ2-5; TRBD1 agrees at 8 bases. CDR3 size: 14 residues. J lost 10 bases, V lost 4 bases, and 12 bases had no gene match. The V gene's germline CDR1 is SGDLS and CDR2 YYNGEE. CDR3 region: CASSSNRGDGFQYF. CDR3 nucleotides: TGTGCCAGCAGCAGCAACAGGGGGGATGGCTTCCAGTACTTC. The variable domain in full, completed from reference TRBV9 and TRBJ2-5, reads DSGVTQTPKHLITATGQRVTLRCSPRSGDLSVYWYQQSLDQGLQFLIQYYNGEERAKGNILERFSAQQFPDLHSELNLSSLELGDSALYFCASSSNRGDGFQYFGPGTRLLVL.

J is TRBJ2-3 and V is TRBV9; D might be TRBD2 (7 bases). The CDR3 sequence is 16 residues long. The V and J ends lost 4 bases and 6 bases respectively, with 21 bases between them. CDR1 and CDR2 from the germline V gene are SGDLS and YYNGEE. The CDR3, as DNA: TGTGCCAGCAGCCTCGGACTAGGGGGTTCCGGGGATACGCAGTATTTT. This gives the protein CASSLGLGGSGDTQYF.

This chain joins TRBV7-6 and TRBJ2-7; TRBD1 agrees at 8 bases. V dropped 4 bases and J dropped 5; count of bases not matched to a gene: 7. This CDR3 is built from 14 residues. The V gene's germline CDR1 is SGHVS and CDR2 FNYEAQ. CDR3 protein: CASSSWDRINEQYF. The CDR3 bases are TGTGCCAGCAGCTCTTGGGACAGGATAAACGAGCAGTACTTC.

This chain connects TRBV28 to TRBJ1-5, with D possibly TRBD1 on 6 matching bases. The CDR3 is made up of 16 amino acids. V lost 6 bases, J lost 1 base, and 16 bases lay in between. Germline lookup yields CDR1 MDHEN and CDR2 SYDVKM. In DNA form, the CDR3 reads TGTGCCAGCAGCCCCCAGGACAGACACAGCAATCAGCCCCAGCATTTT. Residues: CASSPQDRHSNQPQHF. The variable domain in full, completed from reference TRBV28 and TRBJ1-5, reads DVKVTQSSRYLVKRTGEKVFLECVQDMDHENMFWYRQDPGLGLRLIYFSYDVKMKEKGDIPEGYSVSREKKERFSLILESASTNQTSMYLCASSPQDRHSNQPQHFGDGTRLSIL.

The V gene is TRBV28, the J gene TRBJ2-3; 7 bases are a match to TRBD2. The CDR3 runs to 15 residues. Germline assignment: CDR1 MDHEN and CDR2 SYDVKM. V shed 7 bases, J shed 3 bases, and the junction held 10 bases outside the gene matches. The CDR3 region is CASTYPGTKTDTQYF. CDR3 bases: TGTGCCAGCACCTACCCCGGGACTAAGACAGATACGCAGTATTTT.

The CDR3 bases are TGTGCCAGCAGGGACAGGGACTTACGTTCCCCTGGGGCCAACGTCCTGACTTTC. The encoded protein is CASRDRDLRSPGANVLTF. This sequence joins TRBV28 and TRBJ2-6, with 8 bases aligning to TRBD1. Per the germline V gene, CDR1 is MDHEN and CDR2 is SYDVKM. Germline trimming cut 6 bases from V and 2 bases from J; bases unmatched to any gene: 12. This CDR3 is built from 18 residues.

Here the CDR3 DNA reads TGCAGCGTCCAGGGTGTACAGTTCTTC. Protein: CSVQGVQFF. The chain is built from TRBV29-1 and TRBJ2-1, with D maybe TRBD1 (5 bases). The germline gives CDR1 SQVTM, CDR2 ANQGSEA. The CDR3 is 9 amino acids. The V end lost 6 bases, the J end lost 13 bases, and 10 bases lay between the germline ends.